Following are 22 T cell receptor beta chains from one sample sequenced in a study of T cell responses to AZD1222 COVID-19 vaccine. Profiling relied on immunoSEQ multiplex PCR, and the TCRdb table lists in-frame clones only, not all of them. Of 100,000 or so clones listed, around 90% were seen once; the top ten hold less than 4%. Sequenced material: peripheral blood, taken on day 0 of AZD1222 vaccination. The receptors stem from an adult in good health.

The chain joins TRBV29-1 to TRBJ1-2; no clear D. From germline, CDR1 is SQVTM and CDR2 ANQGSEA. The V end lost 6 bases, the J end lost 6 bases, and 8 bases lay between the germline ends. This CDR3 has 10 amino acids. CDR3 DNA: TGCAGCGTGGGCATAAATGGCTACACCTTC. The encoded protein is CSVGINGYTF.

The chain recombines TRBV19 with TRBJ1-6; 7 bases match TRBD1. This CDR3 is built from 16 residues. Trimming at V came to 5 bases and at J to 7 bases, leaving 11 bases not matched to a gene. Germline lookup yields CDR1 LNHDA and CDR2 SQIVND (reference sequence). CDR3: CASSPREGGGNSPLHF. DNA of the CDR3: TGTGCCAGTAGTCCCCGTGAAGGGGGCGGGAATTCACCCCTCCACTTT.

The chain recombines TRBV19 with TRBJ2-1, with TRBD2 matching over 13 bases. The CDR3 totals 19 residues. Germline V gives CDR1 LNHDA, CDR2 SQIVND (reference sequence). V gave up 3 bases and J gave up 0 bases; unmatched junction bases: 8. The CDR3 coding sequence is TGTGCCAGTAGTATGACGGGACTAGCGGGGTCAAGCTCCTACAATGAGCAGTTCTTC. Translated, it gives CASSMTGLAGSSSYNEQFF.

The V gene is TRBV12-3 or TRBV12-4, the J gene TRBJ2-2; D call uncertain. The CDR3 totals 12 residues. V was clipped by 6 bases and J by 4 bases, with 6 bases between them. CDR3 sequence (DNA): TGTGCCAGCAGCCGTCTCACCGGGGAGCTGTTTTTT. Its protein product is CASSRLTGELFF.

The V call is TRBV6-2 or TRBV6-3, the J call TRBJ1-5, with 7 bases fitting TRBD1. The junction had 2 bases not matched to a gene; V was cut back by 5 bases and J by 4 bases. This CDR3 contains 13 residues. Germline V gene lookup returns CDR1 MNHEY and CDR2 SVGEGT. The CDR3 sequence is CASSDRVNQPQHF. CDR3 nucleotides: TGTGCCAGCAGTGACAGGGTTAATCAGCCCCAGCATTTT.

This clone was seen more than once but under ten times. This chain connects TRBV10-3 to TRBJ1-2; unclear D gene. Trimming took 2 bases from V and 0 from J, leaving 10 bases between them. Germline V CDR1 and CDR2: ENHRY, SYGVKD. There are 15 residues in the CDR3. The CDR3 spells CAISERWGTNYGYTF. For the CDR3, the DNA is TGTGCCATCAGTGAGCGGTGGGGAACTAACTATGGCTACACCTTC.

CDR3 DNA sequence: TGTGCCAGCAGTTACCAGGGGCTCTATGGCTACACCTTC. Translating it yields CASSYQGLYGYTF. J is TRBJ1-2 and V is TRBV6-6; weak D call: TRBD1 (6 bases). CDR3 size: 13 residues. Deletions cut 2 bases from V and 4 bases from J, with 8 bases between. Per germline, CDR1 MNHNY and CDR2 SVGAGI (reference sequence).

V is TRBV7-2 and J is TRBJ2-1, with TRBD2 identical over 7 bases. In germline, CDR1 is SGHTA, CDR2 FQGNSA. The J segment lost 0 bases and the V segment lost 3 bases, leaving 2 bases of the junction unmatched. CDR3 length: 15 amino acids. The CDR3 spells CASSFGGSSYNEQFF. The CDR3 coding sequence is TGTGCCAGCAGCTTCGGGGGGAGCTCCTACAATGAGCAGTTCTTC.

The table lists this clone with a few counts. CDR3 amino acids: CASSLGAVGANVLTF. The CDR3, as DNA: TGTGCCAGCAGCCTCGGGGCCGTTGGGGCCAACGTCCTGACTTTC. The rearrangement links TRBV14 to TRBJ2-6; TRBD1 or TRBD2 may be the D gene (5 bases each). Germline V gives CDR1 SGHDN, CDR2 FVKESK. V lost 4 bases, J lost 3 bases, and 10 bases lay in between. This CDR3 spans 15 amino acids.

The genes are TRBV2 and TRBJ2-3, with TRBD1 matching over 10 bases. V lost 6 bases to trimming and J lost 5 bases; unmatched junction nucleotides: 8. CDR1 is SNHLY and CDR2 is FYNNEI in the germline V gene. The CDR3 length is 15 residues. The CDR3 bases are TGTGCCAGCAGAATTCACGGACAGGGGGAAGATACGCAGTATTTT. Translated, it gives CASRIHGQGEDTQYF.

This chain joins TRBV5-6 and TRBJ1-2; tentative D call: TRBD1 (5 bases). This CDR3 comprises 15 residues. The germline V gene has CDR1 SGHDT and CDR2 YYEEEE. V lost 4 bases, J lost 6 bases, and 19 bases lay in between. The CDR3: CASSPGGGAVDGYTF. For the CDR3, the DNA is TGTGCCAGCAGCCCGGGGGGTGGGGCAGTCGATGGCTACACCTTC. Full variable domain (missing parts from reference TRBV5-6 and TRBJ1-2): DAGVTQSPTHLIKTRGQQVTLRCSPKSGHDTVSWYQQALGQGPQFIFQYYEEEERQRGNFPDRFSGHQFPNYSSELNVNALLLGDSALYLCASSPGGGAVDGYTFGSGTRLTVV.

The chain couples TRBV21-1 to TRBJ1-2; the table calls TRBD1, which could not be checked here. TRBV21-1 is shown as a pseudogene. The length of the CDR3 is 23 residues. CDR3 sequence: CASSKARLVSRGQPPLVNYGYTF. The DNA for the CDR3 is TGTGCCAGCAGCAAAGCGCGACTCGTATCACGGGGACAGCCCCCTCTAGTTAACTATGGCTACACCTTC.

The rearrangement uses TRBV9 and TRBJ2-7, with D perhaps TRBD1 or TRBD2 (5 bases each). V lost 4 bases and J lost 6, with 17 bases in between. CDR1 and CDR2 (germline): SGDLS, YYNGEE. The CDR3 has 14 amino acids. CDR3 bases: TGTGCCAGCAGCCAGGGACCGACGTTGAGCGAGCAGTACTTC. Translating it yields CASSQGPTLSEQYF.

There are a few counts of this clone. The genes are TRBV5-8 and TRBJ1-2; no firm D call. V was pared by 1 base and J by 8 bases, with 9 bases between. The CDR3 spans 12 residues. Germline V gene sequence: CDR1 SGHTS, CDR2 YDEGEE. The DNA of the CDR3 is TGTGCCAGCAGCTTGTCGGGGAGGGGCTACACCTTC. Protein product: CASSLSGRGYTF.

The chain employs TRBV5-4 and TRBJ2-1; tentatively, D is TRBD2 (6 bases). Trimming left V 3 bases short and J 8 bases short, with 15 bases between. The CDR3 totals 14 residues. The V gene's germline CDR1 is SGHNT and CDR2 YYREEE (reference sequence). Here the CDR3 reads CASSSETRFDEQFF. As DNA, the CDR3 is TGTGCCAGCAGCTCGGAGACTAGGTTCGATGAGCAGTTCTTC.

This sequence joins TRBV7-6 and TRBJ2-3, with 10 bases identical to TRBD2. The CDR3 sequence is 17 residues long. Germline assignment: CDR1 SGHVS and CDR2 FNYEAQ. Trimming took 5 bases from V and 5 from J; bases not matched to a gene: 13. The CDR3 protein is CASSLSPLAGEGDTQYF. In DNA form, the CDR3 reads TGTGCCAGCAGCCTATCCCCCCTAGCGGGGGAAGGAGATACGCAGTATTTT. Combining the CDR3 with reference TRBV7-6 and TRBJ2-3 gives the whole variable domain GAGVSQSPRYKVTKRGQDVALRCDPISGHVSLYWYRQALGQGPEFLTYFNYEAQQDKSGLPNDRFSAERPEGSISTLTIQRTEQRDSAMYRCASSLSPLAGEGDTQYFGPGTRLTVL.

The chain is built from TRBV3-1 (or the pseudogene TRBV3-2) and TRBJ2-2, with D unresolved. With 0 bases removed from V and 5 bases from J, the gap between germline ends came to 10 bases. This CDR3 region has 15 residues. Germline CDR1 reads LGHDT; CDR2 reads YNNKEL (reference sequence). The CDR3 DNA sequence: TGTGCCAGCAGCCAAGATTTACTGAGGACCGGGGAGCTGTTTTTT. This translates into CASSQDLLRTGELFF.

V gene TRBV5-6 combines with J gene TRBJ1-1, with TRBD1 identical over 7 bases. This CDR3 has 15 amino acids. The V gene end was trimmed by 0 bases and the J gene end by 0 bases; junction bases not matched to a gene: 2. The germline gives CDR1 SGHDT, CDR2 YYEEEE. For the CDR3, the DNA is TGTGCCAGCAGCTTGGCGGGACAGATGAACACTGAAGCTTTCTTT. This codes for CASSLAGQMNTEAFF.

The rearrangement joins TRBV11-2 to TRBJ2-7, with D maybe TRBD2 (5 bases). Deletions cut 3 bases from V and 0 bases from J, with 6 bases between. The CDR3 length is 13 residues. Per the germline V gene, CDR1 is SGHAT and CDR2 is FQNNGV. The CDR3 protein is CASSFGDSYEQYF. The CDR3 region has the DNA TGTGCCAGCAGCTTCGGGGACTCCTACGAGCAGTACTTC.

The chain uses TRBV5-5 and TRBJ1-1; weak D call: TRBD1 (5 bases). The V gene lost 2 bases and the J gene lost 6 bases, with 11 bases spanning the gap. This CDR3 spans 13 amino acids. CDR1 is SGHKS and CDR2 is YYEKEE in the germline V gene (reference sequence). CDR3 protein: CASSFSGRPEAFF. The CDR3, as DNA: TGTGCCAGCAGCTTCTCGGGACGGCCTGAAGCTTTCTTT.

CDR3 loop: CASSFGPVGEQYF. CDR3 coding DNA: TGTGCCAGCAGTTTCGGGCCTGTTGGTGAGCAGTACTTC. J is TRBJ2-7 and V is TRBV27; no clear D. V was cut by 3 bases and J by 7 bases, with 13 bases left in between. CDR3 length equals 13 residues. Looked up from germline, CDR1 is MNHEY and CDR2 is SMNVEV (reference sequence).

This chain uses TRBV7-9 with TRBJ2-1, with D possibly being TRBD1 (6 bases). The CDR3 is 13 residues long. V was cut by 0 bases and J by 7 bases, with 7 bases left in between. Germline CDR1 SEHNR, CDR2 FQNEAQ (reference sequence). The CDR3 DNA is TGTGCCAGCAGCTTAGCCGGACAGAATGAGCAGTTCTTC. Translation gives CASSLAGQNEQFF. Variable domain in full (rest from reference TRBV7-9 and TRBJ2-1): DTGVSQNPRHKITKRGQNVTFRCDPISEHNRLYWYRQTLGQGPEFLTYFQNEAQLEKSRLLSDRFSAERPKGSFSTLEIQRTEQGDSAMYLCASSLAGQNEQFFGPGTRLTVL.